The sequence of this T cell receptor beta chain was determined in a study of T-cell reconstitution after alpha-beta-depleted transplantation in children. Researchers prepared the TCRbeta library using unique molecular identifiers, the study reports. TCRdb reprocessed the PCR reads with MiXCR, giving one entry per CDR3 protein. The table records 200,000 to 250,000 distinct CDR3 sequences, roughly a tenth of them present only once. V was pared by 6 bases and J by 0 bases, with 16 bases between. The CDR3 length is 15 residues. Germline V gene sequence: CDR1 DFQATT, CDR2 SNEGSKA (reference sequence). This clonotype was seen many times.

The starting material was PBMCs, obtained before TCRalphabeta/CD19-depleted stem cell transplant. V usage is TRBV20-1 and J usage is TRBJ2-3, with D possibly called TRBD1 or TRBD2 (6 bases each). The receptor was isolated from a child less than two years old with acute myeloid leukemia, due to receive a stem cell transplant. CDR3 in amino acids: CSARGVGVSTDTQYF. CDR3 DNA sequence: TGCAGTGCGAGGGGGGTGGGAGTTAGCACAGATACGCAGTATTTT.